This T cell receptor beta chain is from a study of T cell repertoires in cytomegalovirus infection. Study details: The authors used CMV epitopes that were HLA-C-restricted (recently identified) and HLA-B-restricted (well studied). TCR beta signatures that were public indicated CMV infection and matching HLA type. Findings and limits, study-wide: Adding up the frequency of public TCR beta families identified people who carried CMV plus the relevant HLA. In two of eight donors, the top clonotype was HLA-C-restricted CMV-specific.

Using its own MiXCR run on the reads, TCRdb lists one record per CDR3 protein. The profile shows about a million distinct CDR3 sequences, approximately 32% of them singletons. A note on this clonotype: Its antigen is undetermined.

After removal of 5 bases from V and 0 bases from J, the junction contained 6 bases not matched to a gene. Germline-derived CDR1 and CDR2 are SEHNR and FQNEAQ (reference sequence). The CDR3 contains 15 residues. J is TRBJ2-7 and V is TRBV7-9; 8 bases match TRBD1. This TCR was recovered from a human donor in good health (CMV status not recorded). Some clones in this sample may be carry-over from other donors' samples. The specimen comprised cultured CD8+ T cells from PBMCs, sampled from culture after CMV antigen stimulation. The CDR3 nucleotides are TGTGCCAGCAGCACCGGACAGGGCAGCTCCTACGAGCAGTACGTC. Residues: CASSTGQGSSYEQYV.